The clone carrying this TCR beta chain was detected many times. What it binds is not known. The data belong to a study of T cells in Graves' hyperthyroidism and ophthalmopathy. Amplified TCR beta CDR3 regions came from RNA transcripts. The TCR CDR3 was amplified in a first-round RT-PCR using the HTBI primer set. TCRdb redid the calling of the multiplex PCR reads with MiXCR, one entry per CDR3 protein. The sample includes a few hundred thousand distinct CDR3 sequences, about a sixth of them seen just once. Duration under 3 months, a NOSPECS grade of at least 4, and a Clinical Activity Score of at least 3 characterized the ophthalmopathy patients. There are 13 residues in the CDR3. Germline CDR1 and CDR2: SGHAT and FQNNGV. Trimming shortened V by 5 bases and J by 4 bases, and 8 bases separated the two germline ends. The study, taken as a whole, reports: A 13 V-J signature model discriminated ophthalmopathy versus stable hyperthyroidism.

The chain has TRBV11-2 and TRBJ2-2; D is ambiguous. This receptor was obtained from an older woman with Graves' ophthalmopathy. The sample taken for sequencing was blood. CDR3 sequence reads: CASSATATGELFF. The CDR3 DNA reads as TGTGCCAGCAGCGCCACAGCCACCGGGGAGCTGTTTTTT. Full variable domain (rest looked up from reference TRBV11-2 and TRBJ2-2): EAGVAQSPRYKIIEKRQSVAFWCNPISGHATLYWYQQILGQGPKLLIQFQNNGVVDDSQLPKDRFSAERLKGVDSTLKIQPAKLEDSAVYLCASSATATGELFFGEGSRLTVL.